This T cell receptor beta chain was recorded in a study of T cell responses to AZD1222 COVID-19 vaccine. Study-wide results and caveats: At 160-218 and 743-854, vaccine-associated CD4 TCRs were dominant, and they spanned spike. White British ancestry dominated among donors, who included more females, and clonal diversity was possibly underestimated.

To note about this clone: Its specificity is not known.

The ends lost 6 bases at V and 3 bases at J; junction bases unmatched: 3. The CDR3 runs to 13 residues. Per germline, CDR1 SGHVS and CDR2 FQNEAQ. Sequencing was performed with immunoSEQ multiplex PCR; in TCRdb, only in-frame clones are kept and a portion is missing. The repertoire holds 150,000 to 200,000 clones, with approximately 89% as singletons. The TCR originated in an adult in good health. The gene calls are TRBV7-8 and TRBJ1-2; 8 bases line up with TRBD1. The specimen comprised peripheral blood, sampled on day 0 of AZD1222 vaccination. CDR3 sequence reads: CASRLTGDYGYTF. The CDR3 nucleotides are TGTGCCAGCAGGTTGACAGGGGACTATGGCTACACCTTC.